Reported below is one T cell receptor (beta chain). The antigen is undetermined. Unique molecular identifiers were built into the TCR beta cDNA libraries. TCRdb re-called the PCR reads through MiXCR, storing one row per CDR3 protein. The sample holds about 770,000 distinct CDR3 sequences, about 43% seen once. In germline, CDR1 is KGHDR, CDR2 SFDVKD. CDR3 length equals 17 residues. The junction had 11 bases not matched to a gene; V was cut back by 3 bases and J by 5 bases. The data stem from a study of post-analysis software for immune sequencing data. General study results and limits: In patients, 4 to 6 TRBV segments were more frequent than in controls, with TRBV5-6, TRBV5-1 and TRBV20-1 among them.

The sequence derives from a girl aged 5-17 years with multiple sclerosis. Sequenced input: blood. The J gene is TRBJ2-1, the V gene TRBV24-1; 8 bases map to TRBD1. This chain's CDR3 is CATSDLPGQAVNNEQFF. The CDR3 coding sequence is TGTGCCACCAGTGATCTGCCGGGACAGGCCGTAAACAATGAGCAGTTCTTC.